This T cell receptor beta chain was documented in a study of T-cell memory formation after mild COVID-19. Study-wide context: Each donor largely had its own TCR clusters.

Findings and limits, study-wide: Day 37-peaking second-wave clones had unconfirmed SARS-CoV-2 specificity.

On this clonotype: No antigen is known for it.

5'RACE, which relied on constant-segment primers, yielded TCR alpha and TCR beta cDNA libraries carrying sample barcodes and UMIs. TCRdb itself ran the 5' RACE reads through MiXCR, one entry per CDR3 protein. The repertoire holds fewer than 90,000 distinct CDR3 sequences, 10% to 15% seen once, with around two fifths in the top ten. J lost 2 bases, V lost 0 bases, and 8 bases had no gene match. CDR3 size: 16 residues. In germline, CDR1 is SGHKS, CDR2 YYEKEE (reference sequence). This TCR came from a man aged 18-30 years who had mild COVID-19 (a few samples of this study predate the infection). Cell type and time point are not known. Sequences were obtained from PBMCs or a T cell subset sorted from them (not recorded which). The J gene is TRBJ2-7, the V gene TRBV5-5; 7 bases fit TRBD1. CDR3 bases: TGTGCCAGCAGCTTGGTGGGACCGGGACAGCCCTACGAGCAGTACGTC. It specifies CASSLVGPGQPYEQYV.